This TCR beta chain was observed in a study of blood T cell repertoires in COVID-19. About the research overall: Sites across the United States, Italy and Spain contributed samples from acute and convalescent COVID-19. The analysed material was cDNA or gDNA that came from T cells, B-cell-depleted T cells, or PBMCs.

Original analysis: It was from reference gene primer amplification that nucleated cell counts were estimated. Sequenced by immunoSEQ multiplex PCR; TCRdb stores in-frame clones only, minus some. D and trimming come from the DNA, and the V and J calls and clone size come from that table. The table lists about 110,000 clones, around 80% of them singletons. CDR1 and CDR2 from the germline V gene are MNHEY and SVGEGT. Trimming at V came to 0 bases and at J to 7 bases, leaving 5 bases not matched to a gene. CDR3 size: 15 residues. The sequence derives from a human donor in a cohort sampled during active or convalescent COVID-19. The J gene is TRBJ1-5, the V gene TRBV6-2 or TRBV6-3; the match to TRBD1 covers 8 bases. The sequenced material came from peripheral blood. Here the CDR3 reads CASSYSSGQGQPQHF. In DNA form, the CDR3 reads TGTGCCAGCAGTTACTCTTCCGGACAGGGACAGCCCCAGCATTTT.